This T cell receptor (beta chain) was found in a study of blood T cell repertoires in COVID-19. Study-wide context: From T cells, B-cell-depleted T cells, or PBMCs came the material, which was cDNA or gDNA.

Assignment of participants to cohorts was predicated upon participant-reported clinical history. Cohort 3 recovered donors had two negative PCRs, clearance, or symptom resolution. Original methodology: From reference gene primer amplification, estimates of nucleated cell counts were derived. Sequencing was performed with immunoSEQ multiplex PCR; in TCRdb, only in-frame clones are kept and a portion is missing. D and trimming come from the DNA, and the V and J calls and clone size come from that table. The table records 300,000 to 400,000 clones, 90% of them present only once. The CDR3 contains 14 residues. The germline CDR1 and CDR2 sequences are LNHDA and SQIVND (reference sequence). Trimming shortened V by 5 bases and J by 5 bases, and 13 bases separated the two germline ends.

The clonotype originates from a man between 60 and 75 years old who had recovered from COVID-19. This chain links TRBV19 with TRBJ1-5; D may be TRBD1 (5 bases). The specimen was PBMCs or T cells enriched from blood (not recorded which). CDR3 loop: CASSAFQGDQPQHF. The CDR3 DNA is TGTGCCAGTAGTGCGTTTCAGGGCGATCAGCCCCAGCATTTT.